Listed below are T cell receptor beta chains from one sample, sequenced in a study of immune characterization of retroperitoneal liposarcoma. MiXCR, run by TCRdb on the PCR reads, gives a single entry per CDR3 protein. In the table there are around 8,000 distinct CDR3 sequences, 25% to 30% of which are singletons. Sequencing used blood. All receptors come from a male donor with retroperitoneal liposarcoma. The CDR3 runs from the conserved cysteine through the conserved F or W. The D gene is left open where the match is weak. For some rows the clone size is stated as once, few or many, or as a class when expanded; others skip it.

V gene	J gene	clone size	D gene	CDR3 DNA	CDR3 protein
TRBV6-1	TRBJ1-3	NA	TRBD1	TGTGCCAGCAGGTCGACAGGGGAATGGGGAAACACCATATATTTT	CASRSTGEWGNTIYF
TRBV12-3/TRBV12-4	TRBJ2-3	large	NA	TGTGCCAGCAGCAAAACACCACAGGGAACTCGCACAGATACGCAGTATTTT	CASSKTPQGTRTDTQYF
TRBV6-2/TRBV6-3	TRBJ2-7	few	TRBD1	TGTGCCAGCAGTTACTCGAGACAGGGGGAGTATTCGGTAAGGGAGCAGTACTTC	CASSYSRQGEYSVREQYF
TRBV6-1	TRBJ2-7	NA	NA	TGTGCCAGCAGTGAAGGGGGGGTTTGGTACGAGCAGTACTTC	CASSEGGVWYEQYF
TRBV12-3/TRBV12-4	TRBJ2-5	NA	NA	TGTGCCAGCACCCTATCGGCCGGGAGCAATGAGCAGTACTTC	CASTLSAGSNEQYF
TRBV6-1	TRBJ2-7	NA	NA	TGTGCCAGCAGTCCGGGACTCCGGGACCACGAGCAGTACTTC	CASSPGLRDHEQYF
TRBV10-1	TRBJ2-1	NA	NA	TGCGCCAGCAGTGAGGCGGGGGCGGCCTACAATGAGCAGTTCTTC	CASSEAGAAYNEQFF
TRBV6-5	TRBJ1-4	few	NA	TGTGCCAGCAGTTACGAAGTTGGGGCACTAAAACTGTTTTTT	CASSYEVGALKLFF
TRBV6-1	TRBJ2-6	NA	NA	TGTGCCAGTTTTAAGTCTGGGGCCAACGTCCTGACTTTC	CASFKSGANVLTF
TRBV6-4	TRBJ2-3	medium-sized	NA	TGTGCCAGCGCCCCGCTCCCGGGGCGCACAGATACGCAGTATTTT	CASAPLPGRTDTQYF
TRBV6-5	TRBJ2-2	few	TRBD1	TGTGCCAGCAGCCTTCGGACAGGGGGCGCGAATTGGGAGCTGTTTTTT	CASSLRTGGANWELFF
TRBV6-5	TRBJ2-1	many	NA	TGTGCCAGCAGTTGTCCCGAACTAGAAGCCTACAATGAGCAGTTCTTC	CASSCPELEAYNEQFF
TRBV3-1	TRBJ2-1	NA	NA	TGTGCCAGCAGCCAGACCGGGACAGAGCAGTTCTTC	CASSQTGTEQFF
TRBV6-1	TRBJ2-1	large	NA	TGTGCCAGCAGTGATGAAGTCTACTACAATGAGCAGTTCTTC	CASSDEVYYNEQFF
TRBV12-3/TRBV12-4	TRBJ2-3	medium-sized	TRBD2	TGTGCCAGCAGTACTAGCGGGAGTTTTTATCCAGATACGCAGTATTTT	CASSTSGSFYPDTQYF
TRBV27	TRBJ1-1	NA	NA	TGTGCCAGCAGCAATATGAACACTGAAGCTTTCTTT	CASSNMNTEAFF
TRBV7-2	TRBJ2-5	NA	NA	TGTGCCAGCAGCTTAGATCCTAGGGGAAGTGAGACCCAGTACTTC	CASSLDPRGSETQYF
TRBV14	TRBJ2-1	NA	TRBD2	TGTGCCAGCAGCTCAACGACTTTGACTAGCGGGTTGTTGAAGGCCACCAATGAGCAGTTCTTC	CASSSTTLTSGLLKATNEQFF
TRBV4-1	TRBJ1-1	few	NA	TGCGCCAGCAGCAGGATAGGGGGGAGGAACACTGAAGCTTTCTTT	CASSRIGGRNTEAFF
TRBV27	TRBJ2-7	medium-sized	TRBD2	TGTGCCACCAAAGCGGGAGGGGGGTCTATGTACGAGCAGTACTTC	CATKAGGGSMYEQYF
TRBV6-1	TRBJ1-1	many	NA	TGTGCCAGCAGTGGTTACAGTTACAACACTGAAGCTTTCTTT	CASSGYSYNTEAFF
TRBV20-1	TRBJ2-1	NA	TRBD2	TGCAGTGCGCCCATTCGGGGGAGGGGCTCCTACAATGAGCAGTTCTTC	CSAPIRGRGSYNEQFF
TRBV12-3/TRBV12-4	TRBJ1-3	NA	TRBD1	TGTGCCAGCAGTCTACTACCGGGACAGGGATACACCATATATTTT	CASSLLPGQGYTIYF
TRBV27	TRBJ2-3	NA	NA	TGTGCCAGCAGTTTTCTCGGCCTACAGACCACAGATACGCAGTATTTT	CASSFLGLQTTDTQYF
TRBV6-1	TRBJ1-5	few	NA	TGTGCCAGCTGTCTGGCAGGAAACAATCAGCCCCAGCATTTT	CASCLAGNNQPQHF
TRBV6-1	TRBJ1-2	few	NA	TGTGCCAGCAGTGAGGCACAGAACTATGGCTACACCTTC	CASSEAQNYGYTF
TRBV6-6	TRBJ2-7	NA	TRBD2	TGTGCCAGCAGTCTCGGACTAGCGGGAGATAGGGCCTACGAGCAGTACTTC	CASSLGLAGDRAYEQYF
TRBV3-1	TRBJ1-1	NA	NA	TGTGCCAGCAGCCAAGTTTACGGGAACACTGAAGCTTTCTTT	CASSQVYGNTEAFF
TRBV6-4	TRBJ2-7	few	NA	TGTGCCAGCAGTGAAATAGACAGGTGGTCCTACGAGCAGTACTTC	CASSEIDRWSYEQYF
TRBV7-6	TRBJ2-3	NA	NA	TGTGCCAGCAGCTTAGCCTCAGATACGCAGTATTTT	CASSLASDTQYF
TRBV7-2	TRBJ2-7	few	TRBD2	TGTGCCAGCAGCTTAGTGTGGACTAGCTCCTACGAGCAGTACTTC	CASSLVWTSSYEQYF
TRBV12-3/TRBV12-4	TRBJ2-7	few	TRBD2	TGTGCCAGCAGTTTACTCGCTAGCGGCCCCTTGGAGCAGTACTTC	CASSLLASGPLEQYF
TRBV4-1	TRBJ2-3	few	TRBD1	TGCGCCAGCAGCCTACAGGGGAACACAGATACGCAGTATTTT	CASSLQGNTDTQYF
TRBV27	TRBJ2-3	few	NA	TGTGCCAGCAGTTTCAGCTTAGGGGGGAAGTCAGATACGCAGTATTTT	CASSFSLGGKSDTQYF
TRBV6-5	TRBJ2-1	NA	TRBD2	TGTGCCAGCAGCCTAGCGGGGGGGCCGAAGAATGAGCAGTTCTTC	CASSLAGGPKNEQFF
TRBV27	TRBJ1-6	many	NA	TGTGCCAGCAGTCCCATTTATAATTCACCCCTCCACTTT	CASSPIYNSPLHF
TRBV3-1	TRBJ2-1	NA	TRBD2	TGTGCCAGCCAGGGAGCCGGGAGGAAAAACAATGAGCAGTTCTTC	CASQGAGRKNNEQFF
TRBV4-1	TRBJ2-5	NA	TRBD2	TGTGCCAGCAGCCGAGCTCCCCCGGGACTAGCGGCCCTCCGGGGAGAGACCCAGTACTTC	CASSRAPPGLAALRGETQYF
TRBV27	TRBJ1-2	medium-sized	NA	TGTGCCAGCAGTTTATCCCGGGGTCTCTATGGCTACACCTTC	CASSLSRGLYGYTF
TRBV7-6	TRBJ2-5	NA	NA	TGTGCCAGCAGCTTTGGGATTTTAGTCCAAGAGACCCAGTACTTC	CASSFGILVQETQYF
TRBV6-6	TRBJ2-2	few	NA	TGTGCCAGCAGTTACTCGAGGGACACCGGGGAGCTGTTTTTT	CASSYSRDTGELFF
TRBV6-1	TRBJ2-7	few	TRBD2	TGTGCCAGCAGTCAGAGGACTAGCTATGGGAGCTCCTACGAGCAGTACTTC	CASSQRTSYGSSYEQYF
TRBV27	TRBJ2-4	NA	TRBD2	TGTGCCAGCAGTTTATTGGGAGGGGTCAAAAACATTCAGTACTTC	CASSLLGGVKNIQYF
TRBV27	TRBJ1-6	NA	NA	TGTGCCAGCAGTTCCCCAAGCGGGGCCTCCTATAATTCACCCCTCCACTTT	CASSSPSGASYNSPLHF
TRBV6-1	TRBJ2-5	medium-sized	NA	TGTGCCAGCAGTGAACGGGTGTGGGGAGCCGGGCAAGAGACCCAGTACTTC	CASSERVWGAGQETQYF
TRBV7-6	TRBJ2-7	NA	TRBD2	TGTGCCAGCAGGCCCACTAGCGGGAGTTTCCGCGAGCAGTACTTC	CASRPTSGSFREQYF
TRBV4-1	TRBJ2-7	few	NA	TGCGCCAGCAGCCAAGGGGTTCGCGAGCAGTACTTC	CASSQGVREQYF
TRBV6-1	TRBJ1-5	NA	TRBD1	TGTGCCAGCAGCTTAACAGGGGTGGGACAGCCCCAGCATTTT	CASSLTGVGQPQHF
TRBV6-1	TRBJ2-7	many	NA	TGTGCCAGCAGGTCCGGGACACGCTCCGAGCAGTACTTC	CASRSGTRSEQYF
TRBV12-3/TRBV12-4	TRBJ2-5	NA	NA	TGTGCCAGCAGTTTAGAAGTTCCGGAGACCCAGTACTTC	CASSLEVPETQYF